Listed below are T cell receptor beta chains from one sample, sequenced in a study of T cell repertoires in cytomegalovirus infection. One entry per CDR3 protein, called by TCRdb with MiXCR from the reads. The table includes approximately 70,000 distinct CDR3 sequences, 3.5% to 4% detected once. The material sequenced was PBMCs. The origin of the receptors is a human donor in good health (CMV status not recorded). Some clones in this sample may be carry-over from other donors' samples. Each CDR3 is given with its conserved first and last residue. Each record gives: clone size, D gene, J gene, V gene, CDR3 protein, CDR3 DNA. A D gene is named only where the DNA matches it firmly. The size of a clone is reported for some rows only, either as once, few or many, or as a class for expanded clones.

many | - | TRBJ1-2 | TRBV14 | CASSQEWGDGYTF | TGTGCCAGCAGCCAGGAATGGGGCGATGGCTACACCTTC
many | - | TRBJ1-2 | TRBV28 | CASYRGNNYGYTF | TGTGCCAGCTATCGTGGAAACAACTATGGCTACACCTTC
many | TRBD2 | TRBJ2-1 | TRBV7-2 | CASRRAGGYNEQFF | TGTGCCAGCAGGCGAGCGGGAGGTTACAATGAGCAGTTCTTC
many | - | TRBJ2-1 | TRBV7-9 | CASSAPVGDEQFF | TGTGCCAGCAGCGCCCCTGTGGGGGATGAGCAGTTCTTC
many | - | TRBJ2-7 | TRBV7-2 | CASSLAGVGSYEQYF | TGTGCCAGCAGCTTAGCGGGAGTGGGCTCCTACGAGCAGTACTTC
- | TRBD1 | TRBJ1-2 | TRBV20-1 | CSARAPQGAGGYTF | TGCAGTGCTAGAGCGCCTCAGGGGGCTGGGGGCTACACCTTC
- | - | TRBJ2-7 | TRBV28 | CASRSLGGSYEQYF | TGTGCCAGCAGATCGTTGGGGGGCTCCTACGAGCAGTACTTC
many | TRBD2 | TRBJ2-5 | TRBV7-2 | CASSQGGLAGAQETQYF | TGTGCCAGCAGCCAAGGGGGACTAGCGGGGGCCCAAGAGACCCAGTACTTC
many | - | TRBJ2-2 | TRBV6-2/TRBV6-3 | CASRGDGDGGELFF | TGTGCCAGCAGAGGGGACGGGGACGGCGGGGAGCTGTTTTTT
many | - | TRBJ2-1 | TRBV7-2 | CASSYHLGEQFF | TGTGCCAGCAGCTACCACCTCGGGGAGCAGTTCTTC
many | - | TRBJ2-2 | TRBV2 | CASRVVGVGTGELFF | TGTGCCAGCCGGGTCGTCGGGGTAGGCACCGGGGAGCTGTTTTTT